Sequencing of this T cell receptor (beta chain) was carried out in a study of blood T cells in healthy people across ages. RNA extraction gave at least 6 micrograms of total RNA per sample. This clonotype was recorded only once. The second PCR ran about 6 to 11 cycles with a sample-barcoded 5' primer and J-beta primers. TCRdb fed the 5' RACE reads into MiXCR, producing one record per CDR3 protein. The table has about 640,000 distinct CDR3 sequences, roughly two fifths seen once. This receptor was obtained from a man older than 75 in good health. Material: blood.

CDR3 bases: TGTGCCAGCACCCCTCTCGGGGGAGCTTACAATGAGCAGTTCTTC. Translation gives CASTPLGGAYNEQFF. V is TRBV6-2 or TRBV6-3 and J is TRBJ2-1; a weak D match, TRBD2 (6 bases). V lost 7 bases and J lost 4, with 17 bases in between. There are 15 residues in the CDR3. Germline V gene data show CDR1 as MNHEY and CDR2 as SVGEGT.